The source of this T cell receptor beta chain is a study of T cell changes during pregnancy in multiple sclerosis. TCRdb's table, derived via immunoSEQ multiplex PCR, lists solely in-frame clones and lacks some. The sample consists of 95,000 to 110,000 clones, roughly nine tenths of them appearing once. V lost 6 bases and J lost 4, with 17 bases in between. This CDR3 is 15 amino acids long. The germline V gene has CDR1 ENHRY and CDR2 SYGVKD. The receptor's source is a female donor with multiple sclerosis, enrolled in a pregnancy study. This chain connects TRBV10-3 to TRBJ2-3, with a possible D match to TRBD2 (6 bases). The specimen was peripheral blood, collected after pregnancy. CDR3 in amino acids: CAISLVGGMADTQYF. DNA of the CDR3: TGTGCCATCAGCCTGGTCGGGGGAATGGCAGATACGCAGTATTTT.